Included here is one T cell receptor beta chain sequence, with context. The CDR3 runs to 14 residues. The V and J ends lost 5 bases and 9 bases, in that order; junction bases with no gene match: 5. TCR beta CDR3 amplification used RNA transcripts. First-round RT-PCR with HTBI primers preceded a second-round multiplex PCR. MiXCR, run by TCRdb on the multiplex PCR reads, gives a single entry per CDR3 protein. The data show a few hundred thousand distinct CDR3 sequences, about 15% seen once. This specimen belongs to a study of Graves' ophthalmopathy and Graves' hyperthyroidism. The receptor was derived from an adult woman with stable Graves' hyperthyroidism. Sequenced: peripheral blood. The chain combines TRBV12-3 or TRBV12-4 with TRBJ1-6, with 9 positions matching TRBD1. The DNA of the CDR3 is TGTGCCAGCAGTCCAGGGACAGGGTTTTCACCCCTCCACTTT. Translated: CASSPGTGFSPLHF.